Presented here are 6 T cell receptor beta chains from one specimen sequenced in a study of vaccination effects on CD4 cells after COVID-19. Isolation of CD4+ T cells took place after 10 to 11 days of culture. Either the mRNA-1273 or the BNT162b2 vaccine was given to participants as two doses. TCRdb's copy holds only in-frame clones and misses some; the assay was immunoSEQ multiplex PCR. The repertoire holds tens of thousands of clones, with around 70% as singletons. No antigen has been assigned to these receptors. This material consisted of CD4+ T cells from PBMCs cultured without peptide, taken after COVID-19 vaccination. These receptors all come from a human donor who received a COVID-19 vaccine.

The chain employs TRBV9 and TRBJ1-6; D is ambiguous. This CDR3 is 15 amino acids long. The V end was cut by 0 bases, the J end by 7 bases, with 11 bases between. Looked up from germline, CDR1 is SGDLS and CDR2 is YYNGEE. The CDR3 is CASSVVEGGNSPLHF. The CDR3 DNA is TGTGCCAGCAGCGTAGTGGAGGGCGGCAATTCACCCCTCCACTTT.

The V and J genes are TRBV18 and TRBJ1-2, with 8 bases aligning to TRBD1. Trimming took 4 bases from V and 4 from J; bases not matched to a gene: 11. CDR1 and CDR2 from the germline V gene are KGHSH and LQKENI. The CDR3 is made up of 16 amino acids. The chain's CDR3 is CASSRLDRAESYGYTF. The DNA of the CDR3 is TGTGCCAGCTCACGACTGGACAGGGCGGAATCCTATGGCTACACCTTC.

The chain carries TRBV3-1 (or the pseudogene TRBV3-2) and TRBJ1-5, with no clear D. Germline V gene data show CDR1 as LGHDT and CDR2 as YNNKEL (reference sequence). The CDR3 loop spans 14 amino acids. The ends were cut back, 1 base at V and 9 bases at J, with 13 bases in the middle. The CDR3 loop reads CASSQGSEGRPQHF. The CDR3 DNA reads TGTGCCAGCAGCCAAGGCTCAGAAGGACGGCCCCAGCATTTT.

The chain employs TRBV29-1 and TRBJ1-4; D call uncertain. This CDR3 spans 12 amino acids. Germline CDR1 SQVTM, CDR2 ANQGSEA. V dropped 4 bases and J dropped 1 base, with 4 bases sitting between them. The CDR3, as DNA: TGCAGCGTTGGGCTAACTAATGAAAAACTGTTTTTT. Protein: CSVGLTNEKLFF.

This clone showed up just a few times. The chain carries TRBV5-1 and TRBJ1-2; D not certain. The CDR3 has 13 residues. The V end was cut by 3 bases, the J end by 4 bases, with 10 bases between. Per germline, CDR1 SGHRS and CDR2 YFSETQ. CDR3 region: CASSYSEPYGYTF. The DNA for the CDR3 is TGCGCCAGCAGCTATTCGGAACCCTATGGCTACACCTTC.

J is TRBJ1-1 and V is TRBV5-1; 7 nucleotides align to TRBD1. The CDR3 has 14 amino acids. CDR1 is SGHRS and CDR2 is YFSETQ in the germline V gene. V gave up 4 bases and J gave up 0 bases; unmatched junction bases: 3. CDR3 DNA: TGCGCCAGCAGCCGGGACAGCTTGAACACTGAAGCTTTCTTT. Translated: CASSRDSLNTEAFF.